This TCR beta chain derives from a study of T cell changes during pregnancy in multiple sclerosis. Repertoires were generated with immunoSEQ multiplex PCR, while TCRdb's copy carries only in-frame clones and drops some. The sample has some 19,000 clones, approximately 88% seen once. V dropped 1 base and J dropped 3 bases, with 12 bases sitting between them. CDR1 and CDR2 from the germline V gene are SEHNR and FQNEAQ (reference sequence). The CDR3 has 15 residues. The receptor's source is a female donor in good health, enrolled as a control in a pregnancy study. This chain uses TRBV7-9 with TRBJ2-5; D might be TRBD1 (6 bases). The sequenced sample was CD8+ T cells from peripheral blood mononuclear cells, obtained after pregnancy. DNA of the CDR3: TGTGCCAGCAGCTTAGTCCCGGGGACAAAAGAGACCCAGTACTTC. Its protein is CASSLVPGTKETQYF.